This TCR beta chain was sequenced in a study of blood T cell repertoires in COVID-19 (TCRdb year 2020). Regarding the complete study: Collaborator samples came from the United States, Italy and Spain and covered acute and convalescent phases of COVID-19. The prospective study material was composed of cDNA or gDNA derived from T cells, B-cell-depleted T cells, or PBMCs. HLA class I and class II types, where available, came from metadata supplied by the sample provider rather than from assay-based typing. A de-identified subject ID, COVID-19 status, age in years and sex were almost always included in the sample metadata. The samples were drawn from two sources: the first 160 participants of the ongoing ImmuneRACE study, and fewer than 1,500 subjects contributed by 6 global collaborators. A freely available public database, intended as a resource for researchers studying the immune response to SARS-CoV-2, is where the repertoires were released. Subjects who had been exposed to COVID-19, were actively infected with it, or had recovered from it provided the deeply sampled blood TCRbeta repertoires that made up the dataset. What the research found in general, with its limitations: Clinical and demographic metadata were provided uncurated, with the amount varying by source and participant.

CDR1 and CDR2, looked up from the germline V gene, are KGHSH and LQKENI. V loses 0 bases, J loses 1 base, and the germline ends lie 14 bases apart. The CDR3 has 17 amino acids, counting the end cysteine and phenylalanine. Only the CDR3 DNA is retained, 51 bases long and in frame from the first base. With respect to this clone: Its specific antigen is unknown. No per-base quality is available; no much larger clone lies one base away.

TCRbeta CDR3 regions were amplified from genomic DNA using the immunoSEQ Assay, a bias-controlled multiplex PCR. In the original analysis: Within the assay, amplification of reference gene primers was used to estimate how many nucleated cells each sample contained. To quantify the absolute abundance of each unique TCRbeta CDR3 rearrangement, sequence reads were collapsed and filtered. For each sample, productive Simpson clonality was calculated as the square root of Simpson's diversity index over productive rearrangements. Not all clones reach the TCRdb copy of this immuneACCESS table, which keeps in-frame sequences only. Checked studies attribute under half of the gap to unresolved V genes and leave the rest unexplained. D and trimming come from the DNA, and the V and J calls and clone size come from that table. Here the sample has roughly 160,000 clones; roughly 87% occur a single time. Together, the top ten hold around 4% of the sample.

Samples from volunteer blood donors who had recovered from COVID-19 were contributed by a second Seattle source. Each collaborating institution followed its own protocols to collect whole blood in K2EDTA tubes. For TCRbeta analysis, collaborators shipped samples in one of three forms: frozen whole blood, isolated PBMCs, or DNA extracted from either of those sample types. The sequence was obtained from a woman in her fifties or sixties who had recovered from COVID-19. Recombination connected TRBV18 to TRBJ2-3; the D gene is perhaps TRBD1, on 6 matching bases. Sequenced: peripheral blood. The DNA sequence reads TGTGCCAGCTCACCACCGGGAGACAGGTCGCGCACAGATACGCAGTATTTT. This is translated as CASSPPGDRSRTDTQYF.